This TCR beta chain was sequenced during a study of blood T cell repertoires in COVID-19 (dated by TCRdb to the early 2020s). Background on the whole study: Samples from collaborators originated in the United States, Italy and Spain and spanned both the acute and convalescent phases of COVID-19. The material from the prospective study consisted of cDNA or gDNA derived from T cells, B-cell-depleted T cells, or PBMCs. The dataset comprised deeply sampled blood TCRbeta repertoires from subjects exposed to, actively infected with, or recovered from COVID-19. A freely available public database, intended as a resource for researchers studying the immune response to SARS-CoV-2, is where the repertoires were released. Samples were obtained from the ongoing ImmuneRACE study (first 160 participants) and from 1,200 or so subjects provided by 6 global collaborators. Sample metadata almost always included a de-identified subject ID, COVID-19 status, age in years and sex. HLA class I and class II types, where available, came from metadata supplied by the sample provider rather than from assay-based typing. Paper-wide results and their limitations: The quantity of clinical and demographic metadata differed by source and by participant and was supplied without curation.

Details on this clone: Its antigen is not yet known. The record has no base qualities; no much larger clone is one base away.

The cysteine opens and the phenylalanine closes a CDR3 of 16 amino acids. Of the read, only the CDR3 DNA is kept; its 48 bases are in frame from base 1. CDR1 and CDR2 are read off the germline V gene as MGHDK and SYGVNS. The junction carries 13 bases between V and J, which are trimmed by 1 base and 0 bases respectively. The collaborating institutions used their own protocols to collect whole blood in K2EDTA tubes. For TCRbeta analysis, collaborator samples were shipped as frozen whole blood, as isolated PBMCs, or as DNA extracted from either sample type. The immunoSEQ Assay, a bias-controlled multiplex PCR, was used to amplify TCRbeta CDR3 regions from genomic DNA. The authors' pipeline ran thus. Within the assay, amplification of reference gene primers was used to estimate how many nucleated cells each sample contained. To quantify the absolute abundance of each unique TCRbeta CDR3 rearrangement, sequence reads were collapsed and filtered. For each sample, productive Simpson clonality was calculated as the square root of Simpson's diversity index across productive rearrangements. The immuneACCESS repertoire file appears here via TCRdb, limited to in-frame rearrangements. These files lack a portion of the clones; in checked studies, under half of the deficit traces to unresolved V genes, and the cause of the others is not known. That table furnishes V, J and clone size, whereas the DNA furnished D and trimming. This sample holds 250,000 to 300,000 clones; approximately 91% were observed only once. Clones ranked in the top ten supply roughly 0.8% of the sample.

Recombination connected TRBV25-1 to TRBJ2-7, with no D gene named confidently. Sample: peripheral blood. The receptor was isolated from a woman under 40 with acute or convalescent COVID-19. The base sequence is TGTGCCAGCAGTGAATTCAGCGAGAATAGCTCCTACGAGCAGTACTTC. It codes for CASSEFSENSSYEQYF.